One and the same sample provided the 14 T cell receptor beta chains below, sequenced in a study of shared clonotypes between healthy human individuals. Profiling relied on immunoSEQ multiplex PCR, and the TCRdb table lists in-frame clones only, not all of them. The profile shows a few million clones, 85% to 95% of them singletons. The sequenced sample consisted of naive CD4+ T cells from PBMCs. Subset meaning: CD45RA+ positively selected. All receptors come from a young man in good health. Some clones in this sample may be carry-over from other donors' samples.

V gene TRBV5-8 combines with J gene TRBJ2-2; 12 nucleotides agree with TRBD2. The germline V gene encodes CDR1 SGHTS and CDR2 YDEGEE. With V trimmed by 5 bases and J by 4 bases, 6 bases remained unmatched. The CDR3 runs 16 residues. CDR3 amino acids: CASRASGRASTGELFF. The CDR3 DNA is TGTGCCAGCAGGGCTAGCGGGAGGGCGAGCACCGGGGAGCTGTTTTTT.

This sequence joins TRBV7-2 and TRBJ2-2; D unclear. The CDR3 is 15 residues long. The germline V gene encodes CDR1 SGHTA and CDR2 FQGNSA. V lost 2 bases to trimming and J lost 5 bases, with 12 bases between them. The DNA for the CDR3 is TGTGCCAGCAGCTTAACTGCCCTCGGGACCGGGGAGCTGTTTTTT. Translating gives CASSLTALGTGELFF. The variable domain in full, completed from reference TRBV7-2 and TRBJ2-2, reads GAGVSQSPSNKVTEKGKDVELRCDPISGHTALYWYRQSLGQGLEFLIYFQGNSAPDKSGLPSDRFSAERTGGSVSTLTIQRTQQEDSAVYLCASSLTALGTGELFFGEGSRLTVL.

The V gene is TRBV5-4, the J gene TRBJ1-2; 10 bases fit TRBD1. This CDR3 has 14 amino acids. With 3 bases clipped from V and 6 bases from J, the junction kept 5 bases outside the gene matches. Per the germline V gene, CDR1 is SGHNT and CDR2 is YYREEE (reference sequence). DNA of the CDR3: TGTGCCAGCAGCTGGACCGGGACAGGGGATGGCTACACCTTC. Translation gives CASSWTGTGDGYTF.

A note on this clone: One junction end disagrees with the germline gene, perhaps due to a read error. The genes are TRBV7-9 and TRBJ2-7; no firm D call. Germline V CDR1 and CDR2: SEHNR, FQNEAQ (reference sequence). CDR3 length: 15 amino acids. Here the CDR3 reads CTSSPNSGAPYEQYF. The CDR3 DNA follows: TGTACCAGCAGCCCCAACTCAGGAGCCCCCTACGAGCAGTACTTC.

The table lists this clone with a count of one. This chain joins TRBV19 and TRBJ1-1, with 7 bases that match TRBD1. Germline loops: CDR1 LNHDA, CDR2 SQIVND (reference sequence). The CDR3 contains 14 residues. The trim removed 6 bases at V and 1 base at J, leaving 5 bases unmatched. This chain's CDR3 is CASRPRGRNTEAFF. CDR3 sequence (DNA): TGTGCCAGTAGGCCCAGGGGGAGGAACACTGAAGCTTTCTTT.

This chain links TRBV7-2 with TRBJ1-1, with unresolved D. V dropped 5 bases and J dropped 6 bases, with 22 bases sitting between them. The CDR3 runs to 16 residues. Germline V gives CDR1 SGHTA, CDR2 FQGNSA. The CDR3 region has the DNA TGTGCCAGCAGCCCATCCATGGGCGGGCCGGGCCCTGAAGCTTTCTTT. The encoded protein is CASSPSMGGPGPEAFF.

V is TRBV5-4 and J is TRBJ2-7, with TRBD2 matching 11 bases. The CDR3 contains 14 residues. Germline CDR1 and CDR2: SGHNT and YYREEE (reference sequence). V gave up 4 bases and J gave up 4 bases; unmatched junction bases: 4. The CDR3 is CASSDTSGSYEQYF. The DNA of the CDR3 is TGTGCCAGCAGCGACACTAGCGGGAGTTACGAGCAGTACTTC.

This clone was found once. The chain carries TRBV5-1 and TRBJ2-1; the D is unclear. V lost 2 bases and J 6 bases, leaving 12 bases between the germline ends. Germline assignment: CDR1 SGHRS and CDR2 YFSETQ. This CDR3 is 14 amino acids long. Here the CDR3 DNA reads TGCGCCAGCAGCTTCGGGCGGACCCCCAATGAGCAGTTCTTC. This sequence encodes CASSFGRTPNEQFF.

Concerning this clone itself: The same CDR3 arises from other DNA sequences in this sample as well. The chain is built from TRBV29-1 and TRBJ1-1; D gene unclear. CDR1 is SQVTM, CDR2 ANQGSEA, per germline. Trimming took off 4 bases at V and 0 bases at J, with 9 bases between the two ends. CDR3 length: 13 residues. The CDR3 region has the DNA TGCAGCGTTGTCGGACGGATGAACACTGAAGCTTTCTTT. This codes for CSVVGRMNTEAFF.

The chain links TRBV10-3 to TRBJ2-1; 11 bases are shared with TRBD2. Germline V gives CDR1 ENHRY, CDR2 SYGVKD. This CDR3 has 14 residues. Trimming took 9 bases from V and 7 from J; bases not matched to a gene: 8. CDR3 sequence (DNA): TGTGCCATTGCGACTAGCGGGATCAGTAATGAGCAGTTCTTC. This codes for CAIATSGISNEQFF.

The V call is TRBV28, the J call TRBJ1-3; D might be TRBD1 (5 bases). Germline V gene lookup returns CDR1 MDHEN and CDR2 SYDVKM. The CDR3 has 15 residues. The germline V and J ends were trimmed by 5 bases and 5 bases, with 16 bases remaining between them. This CDR3 reads CASSPAGGTRNTIYF. Written as DNA, the CDR3 is TGTGCCAGCAGTCCCGCGGGGGGGACGCGAAACACCATATATTTT.

This clone came up a few times. This same CDR3 is encoded by further DNA sequences in the sample. V and J are TRBV28 and TRBJ1-1, with D unclear. This CDR3 is 13 amino acids long. Germline V CDR1 and CDR2: MDHEN, SYDVKM. With 5 bases removed from V and 0 bases from J, the gap between germline ends came to 7 bases. This CDR3 reads CASSRRVNTEAFF. CDR3 nucleotide sequence: TGTGCCAGCAGTCGACGGGTGAACACTGAAGCTTTCTTT.

The gene calls are TRBV7-9 and TRBJ2-7; 7 bases are shared with TRBD1. Germline V gene lookup returns CDR1 SEHNR and CDR2 FQNEAQ (reference sequence). Trimming removed 3 bases from V and 6 bases from J; junction bases left unmatched: 5. This CDR3 comprises 13 residues. The DNA of the CDR3 is TGTGCCAGCAGCTTCGCACAGGGGAGCGAGCAGTACTTC. The encoded protein is CASSFAQGSEQYF.

This chain connects TRBV28 to TRBJ2-7; 10 bases agree with TRBD2. Germline V gives CDR1 MDHEN, CDR2 SYDVKM. The CDR3 has 14 residues. Trimming cost V 5 bases and J 6 bases; bases outside gene matches: 7. CDR3 amino acids: CASSLSGRLSEQYF. CDR3 DNA sequence: TGTGCCAGCAGTCTTAGCGGGAGGTTAAGCGAGCAGTACTTC.